This T cell receptor (beta chain) was identified in a study of T cell responses to AZD1222 COVID-19 vaccine. Germline CDR1 GTSNPN, CDR2 SVGIG (reference sequence). V was trimmed by 3 bases and J by 7 bases, leaving 14 bases between them. The CDR3 has 13 residues. Clones were read by immunoSEQ multiplex PCR, and TCRdb kept only the in-frame ones, dropping some. The table lists 250,000 to 300,000 clones, 90% to 95% of them singletons, with roughly 0.5% in the top ten. This clonotype was sampled from an adult who received the AZD1222 COVID-19 vaccine. This sample comprised peripheral blood, obtained 28 days after the second AZD1222 dose. The rearrangement uses TRBV30 and TRBJ2-3; D may correspond to TRBD1 or TRBD2 (5 bases each). CDR3 DNA: TGTGCCTGGAGGGGACGGTCTCGGAATACGCAGTATTTT. Translation gives CAWRGRSRNTQYF. The entire variable domain, with the rest obtained from reference TRBV30 and TRBJ2-3, is as follows: SQTIHQWPATLVQPVGSPLSLECTVEGTSNPNLYWYRQAAGRGLQLLFYSVGIGQISSEVPQNLSASRPQDRQFILSSKKLLLSDSGFYLCAWRGRSRNTQYFGPGTRLTVL.